Included here is one TCR beta chain sequence, with context. CDR3 length equals 17 residues. V was clipped by 0 bases and J by 4 bases, with 17 bases between them. Germline assignment: CDR1 SGHRS and CDR2 YFSETQ. These data belong to a study of shared clonotypes between healthy human individuals. Study details: Two women and three men aged 18 to 49 made up the donors.

Genomic DNA per cell subset filled all wells of several immunoSEQ plates. The sorted-subset replicate PCRs were given approximately 190 ng DNA, which is some 29,000 T cell genomes. Sequenced by immunoSEQ multiplex PCR; TCRdb stores in-frame clones only, minus some. The sample includes about 2.3 million clones, 85% to 95% seen only once; the top ten take 0.37%. The chain carries TRBV5-1 and TRBJ1-3; D remains ambiguous. Specimen: naive CD4+ T cells from PBMCs. The subset here: CD45RA+ positively selected. The sequence was collected from a man younger than 30 in good health. Some clones in this sample may be carry-over from other donors' samples. This CDR3 is CASSLATLRSAGNTIYF. The CDR3, as DNA: TGCGCCAGCAGCTTGGCCACTCTCAGGTCAGCCGGAAACACCATATATTTT.